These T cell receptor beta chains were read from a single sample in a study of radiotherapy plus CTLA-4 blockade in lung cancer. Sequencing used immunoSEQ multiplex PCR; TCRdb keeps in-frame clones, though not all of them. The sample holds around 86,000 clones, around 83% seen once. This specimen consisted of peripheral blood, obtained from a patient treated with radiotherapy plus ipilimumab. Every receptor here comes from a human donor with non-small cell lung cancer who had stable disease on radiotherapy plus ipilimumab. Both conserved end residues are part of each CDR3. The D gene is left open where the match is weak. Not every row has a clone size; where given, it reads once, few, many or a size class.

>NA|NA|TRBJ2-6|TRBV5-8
TGTGCCAGCAGCTTGGGCGGCTCTGGGGCCAACGTCCTGACTTTC
CASSLGGSGANVLTF
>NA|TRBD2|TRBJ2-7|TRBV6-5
TGTGCCAGCAGTTACTTCGGACTAGCGGGGGCCTACGAGCAGTACTTC
CASSYFGLAGAYEQYF
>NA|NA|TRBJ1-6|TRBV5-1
TGCGCCAGCAGCAACGACAGAAAGTACTATAATTCACCCCTCCACTTT
CASSNDRKYYNSPLHF
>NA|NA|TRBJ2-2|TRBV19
TGTGCCAGTAGTCCATATCGAAAGAACACCGGGGAGCTGTTTTTT
CASSPYRKNTGELFF
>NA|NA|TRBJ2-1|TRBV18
TGTGCCAGCTCACCACCCACCCAAGGGCGGAATGAGCAGTTCTTC
CASSPPTQGRNEQFF
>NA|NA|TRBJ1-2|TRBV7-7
TGTGCCAGCAGCCCGCTAGCGGGAGGGGACTATGGCTACACCTTC
CASSPLAGGDYGYTF
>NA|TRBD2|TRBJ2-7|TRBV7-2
TGTGCCAGCAGCTTGGACGGCGGGGGGACCGCCTACGAGCAGTACTTC
CASSLDGGGTAYEQYF
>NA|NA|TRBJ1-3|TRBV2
TGTGCCAGCAAGGGGGTCCTTTCCTCTGGAAACACCATATATTTT
CASKGVLSSGNTIYF
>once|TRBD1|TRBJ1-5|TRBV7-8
TGTGCCAGCACCCTTAGAAGACAGGGGGATCAGCCCCAGCATTTT
CASTLRRQGDQPQHF
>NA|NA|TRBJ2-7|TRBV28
TGTGCCAGCAGTTTCGAGGGACTTTACGAGCAGTACTTC
CASSFEGLYEQYF
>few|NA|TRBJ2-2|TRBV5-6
TGTGCCAGCCGCTCTCGGGACCGTCCGGACACCGGGGAGCTGTTTTTT
CASRSRDRPDTGELFF
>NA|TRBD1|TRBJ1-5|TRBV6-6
TGTGCCAGCAGTTACAGGGGGCAAAGTCAGCCCCAGCATTTT
CASSYRGQSQPQHF
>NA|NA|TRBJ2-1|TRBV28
TGTGCCAGCGAAAAGAACAATGAGCAGTTCTTC
CASEKNNEQFF
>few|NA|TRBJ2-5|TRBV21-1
TGTGCCAGCAGCAAAGTACCTGGACAAGAGACCCAGTACTTC
CASSKVPGQETQYF
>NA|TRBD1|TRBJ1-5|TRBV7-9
TGTGCCAGCAGCTTGGACAGGTTAGGCGGGCCCCAGCATTTT
CASSLDRLGGPQHF
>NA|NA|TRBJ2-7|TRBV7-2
TGTGCCAGCAGCGTCGAGGGGACATCCTCCTACGAGCAGTACTTC
CASSVEGTSSYEQYF
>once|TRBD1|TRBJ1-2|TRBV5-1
TGCGCCAGCACCTCCGGGACAGGGGGCGCGGGCTATGGCTACACCTTC
CASTSGTGGAGYGYTF
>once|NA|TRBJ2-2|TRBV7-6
TGTGCCAGCAGCTTATCCACCCTGTCCTACGACACCGGGGAGCTGTTTTTT
CASSLSTLSYDTGELFF
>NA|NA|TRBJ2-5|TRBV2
TGTGCCAGCATTGGGATAGGGGAAGAGACCCAGTACTTC
CASIGIGEETQYF
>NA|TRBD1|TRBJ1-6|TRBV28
TGTGCCAGCAGTTTATACGGGACAGGAAATTCACCCCTCCACTTT
CASSLYGTGNSPLHF
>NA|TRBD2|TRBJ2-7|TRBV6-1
TGTGCCAGCTTGTTGCGGGGGGCCTCCTACGAGCAGTACTTC
CASLLRGASYEQYF
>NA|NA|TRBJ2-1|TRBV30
TGTGCCTGGAGTCCCCTCCTAGCAAACAGGTTCTTC
CAWSPLLANRFF
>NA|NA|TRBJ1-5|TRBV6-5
TGTGCCAGCAGTCAGGTGCAGGATCAGCCCCAGCATTTT
CASSQVQDQPQHF
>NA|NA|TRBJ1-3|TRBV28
TGTGCCAGCAGAAAGACGGCGGGGCCCCGCTCTGGAAACACCATATATTTT
CASRKTAGPRSGNTIYF
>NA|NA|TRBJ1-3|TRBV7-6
TGTGCCAGCAGCTTAGCTGCGGGTAGAAACACCATATATTTT
CASSLAAGRNTIYF
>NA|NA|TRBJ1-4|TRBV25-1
TGTGCCAGCAGGCCTCCCGGGACGACTAATGAAAAACTGTTTTTT
CASRPPGTTNEKLFF
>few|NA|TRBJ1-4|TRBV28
TGTGCCAGCAGGCCTATTGGGGGGCCTGAAAAACTGTTTTTT
CASRPIGGPEKLFF
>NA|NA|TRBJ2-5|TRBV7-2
TGTGCCAGCAGCTTGGACAAGGGGCGCTTGGAGACCCAGTACTTC
CASSLDKGRLETQYF
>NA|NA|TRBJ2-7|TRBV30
TGTGCCTGGAGTCGTCAGGGGGGAGCCTACGAGCAGTACTTC
CAWSRQGGAYEQYF
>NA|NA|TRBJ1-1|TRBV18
TGTGCCAGCTCACCAGAAGACAGGTTGGGAAAAGCTTTCTTT
CASSPEDRLGKAFF
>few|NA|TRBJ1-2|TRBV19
TGTGCCAGTAGTCCAACGTCCGGGAACCCTAACTATGGCTACACCTTC
CASSPTSGNPNYGYTF
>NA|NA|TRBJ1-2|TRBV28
TGTGCCAGCAGCCTCGGCAGAGCCGGCTACACCTTC
CASSLGRAGYTF
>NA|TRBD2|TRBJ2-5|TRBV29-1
TGCAGCGTTATCTGGACTAGCGGGGGCCAAGAGACCCAGTACTTC
CSVIWTSGGQETQYF
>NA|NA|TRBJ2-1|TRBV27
TGTGCCAGCAGGCAGAGGGGGGCCACCCACTACAATGAGCAGTTCTTC
CASRQRGATHYNEQFF
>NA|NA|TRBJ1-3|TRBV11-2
TGTGCCAGCAGCTTAGATCAAGGGCTTGGAAACACCATATATTTT
CASSLDQGLGNTIYF
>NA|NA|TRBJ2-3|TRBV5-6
TGTGCCAGCAGCTCTACCGGGACTTCCCGCACAGATACGCAGTATTTT
CASSSTGTSRTDTQYF
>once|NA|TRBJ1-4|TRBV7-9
TGTGCCAGCAGCTTACCAGGGTTAGAAAAACTGTTTTTT
CASSLPGLEKLFF
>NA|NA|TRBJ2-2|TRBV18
TGTGCCAGCTCACCGTGGGGGTACACCGGGGAGCTGTTTTTT
CASSPWGYTGELFF
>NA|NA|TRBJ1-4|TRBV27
TGTGCCAGCAGTTTAGGACGGTCCGTAACCTCTAATGAAAAACTGTTTTTT
CASSLGRSVTSNEKLFF
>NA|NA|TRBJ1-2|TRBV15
TGTGCCACCAGCAGAGATCTGGGCACGGGTTCTGGAGGCTACACCTTC
CATSRDLGTGSGGYTF
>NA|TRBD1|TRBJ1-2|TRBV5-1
TGCGCCAGCAGACTCCAGGGGGGGCAGGATGGCTACACCTTC
CASRLQGGQDGYTF
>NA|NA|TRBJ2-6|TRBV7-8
TGTGCCAGCAGCGACATCGCCCCACAAAGTCGGGCCAACGTCCTGACTTTC
CASSDIAPQSRANVLTF
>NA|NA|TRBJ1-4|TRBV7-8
TGTGCCAGCAGCCCCGGACGCGAAAAACTGTTTTTT
CASSPGREKLFF
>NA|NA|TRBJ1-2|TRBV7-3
TGTGCCAGCAGCTTAACTGGCAGTACTCCTCTCTATGGCTACACCTTC
CASSLTGSTPLYGYTF
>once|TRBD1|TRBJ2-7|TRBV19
TGTGCCAGCCAAGGGACAGGGTTCTACGAGCAGTACTTC
CASQGTGFYEQYF
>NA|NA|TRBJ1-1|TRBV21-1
TGTGCCAGCAGCAAAGCGATAGTGACAGGGGCGCACACTGAAGCTTTCTTT
CASSKAIVTGAHTEAFF
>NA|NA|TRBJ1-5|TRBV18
TGTGCCAGCTCACCAGGGTTTTCCAATCAGCCCCAGCATTTT
CASSPGFSNQPQHF
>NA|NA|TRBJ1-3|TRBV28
TGTGCCAGCGAAGGTTCTATCTCTGGAAACACCATATATTTT
CASEGSISGNTIYF
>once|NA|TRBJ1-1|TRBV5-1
TGCGCCAGCAGCCCCCCGACAGACAGGAACACTGAAGCTTTCTTT
CASSPPTDRNTEAFF
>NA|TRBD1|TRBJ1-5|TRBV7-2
TGTGCCAGCAGCTCAGGACAGGGAGAGGGTCAGCCCCAGCATTTT
CASSSGQGEGQPQHF